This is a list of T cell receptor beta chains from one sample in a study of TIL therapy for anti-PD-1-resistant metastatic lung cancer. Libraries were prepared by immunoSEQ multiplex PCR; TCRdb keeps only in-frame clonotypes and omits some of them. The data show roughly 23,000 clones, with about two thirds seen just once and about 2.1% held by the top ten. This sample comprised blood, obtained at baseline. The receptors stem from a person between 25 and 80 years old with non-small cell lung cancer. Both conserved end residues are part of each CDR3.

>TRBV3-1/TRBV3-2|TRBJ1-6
CASQENGNNSPLHF
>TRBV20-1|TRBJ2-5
CSASPARWQETQYF
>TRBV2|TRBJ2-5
CASSDRGRPQETQYF
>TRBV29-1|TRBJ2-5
CSVGRGGAVETQYF
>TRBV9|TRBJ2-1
CASSVPSSGWYNEQFF
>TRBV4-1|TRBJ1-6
CASSPPTGLYNSPLHF
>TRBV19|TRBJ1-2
CASSAQKGLGYTF
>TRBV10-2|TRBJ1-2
CASTRQGFGGYTF
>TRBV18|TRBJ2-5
CASSPPTSRTWETQYF
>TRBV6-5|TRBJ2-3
CASSLGQTLRDTQYF
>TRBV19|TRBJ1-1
CASSIRGEAEAFF
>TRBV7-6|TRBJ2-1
CASSAILAGGPRTVSYNEQFF
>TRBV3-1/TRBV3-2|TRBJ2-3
CASSQDEAGGTDTQYF
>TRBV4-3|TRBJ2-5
CASSQGPSGETQYF
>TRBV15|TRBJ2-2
CATSTGLAGGAGELFF
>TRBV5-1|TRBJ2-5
CASSPGSGNRQETQYF
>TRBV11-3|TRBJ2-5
CASSLRGDEQTQYF
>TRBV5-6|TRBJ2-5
CASSLAMTGYQETQYF
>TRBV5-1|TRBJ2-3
CASSSGLWGTGTDTQYF
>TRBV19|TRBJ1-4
CATRDRLRNEKLFF
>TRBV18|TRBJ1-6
CASSPPSSYNSPLHF
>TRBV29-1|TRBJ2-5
CSVARLAQETQYF
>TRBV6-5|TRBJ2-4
CASSPFSRLEDIQYF
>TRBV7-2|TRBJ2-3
CASSLEGIRARGADTQYF
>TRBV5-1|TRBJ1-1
CASSFFPGQGNTEAFF
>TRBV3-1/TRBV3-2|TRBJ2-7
CASSQVGTEQYF
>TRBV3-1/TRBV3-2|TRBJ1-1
CASSHGDTEAFF